Listed below are T cell receptor beta chains from one sample, sequenced in a study of human T cells and chemical hapten exposure. TCRdb re-called the RACE reads through MiXCR, storing one row per CDR3 protein. The sample consists of about 190,000 distinct CDR3 sequences, under 30% of them appearing once. This specimen was whole blood, taken in connection with sensitization to the hapten diphenylcyclopropenone (DPC). The receptors were sampled from a woman between 40 and 50 years old with alopecia areata. Some clones in this sample may be carry-over from other donors' samples. Each CDR3 is given with its conserved first and last residue. A D gene is named only where the DNA matches it firmly. The size of a clone is reported for some rows only, either as once, few or many, or as a class for expanded clones.

.,.,TRBV29-1,TRBJ2-3,CSVIVGSTDTQYF,TGCAGCGTTATAGTCGGCAGCACAGATACGCAGTATTTT
few,TRBD2,TRBV28,TRBJ2-1,CASTPLAPGLAGGPTYNEQFF,TGTGCCAGCACCCCCCTTGCCCCGGGACTAGCGGGAGGGCCTACCTACAATGAGCAGTTCTTC
.,.,TRBV18,TRBJ2-1,CASSPSWTEISYNEQFF,TGTGCCAGCTCACCATCCTGGACAGAGATATCCTACAATGAGCAGTTCTTC
.,TRBD2,TRBV6-2/TRBV6-3,TRBJ2-3,CASSAGTSGTSTDTQYF,TGTGCCAGCAGCGCAGGGACTAGCGGGACGAGCACAGATACGCAGTATTTT
many,TRBD1,TRBV29-1,TRBJ1-1,CSARQGRAEAFF,TGCAGCGCTCGACAGGGAAGAGCAGAAGCTTTCTTT
.,.,TRBV12-3/TRBV12-4,TRBJ2-5,CASSLQAFYAATQYF,TGTGCCAGCAGTTTACAGGCCTTCTACGCGGCGACCCAGTACTTC
few,.,TRBV7-2,TRBJ2-5,CASSSYRGEETQYF,TGTGCCAGCAGCTCGTATCGCGGGGAAGAGACCCAGTACTTC
many,.,TRBV7-9,TRBJ1-5,CASSLAGGNQPQHF,TGTGCCAGCAGCTTAGCAGGGGGCAATCAGCCCCAGCATTTT
few,.,TRBV7-2,TRBJ2-2,CASSRGPTPGELFF,TGTGCCAGCAGCCGCGGCCCGACCCCCGGGGAGCTGTTTTTT
few,.,TRBV7-9,TRBJ2-7,CASSSHGGLSEQYF,TGTGCCAGCAGTTCGCACGGGGGGCTGAGCGAGCAGTACTTC
few,.,TRBV5-1,TRBJ2-1,CASSSGREQFF,TGCGCCAGCAGCTCCGGTCGTGAGCAGTTCTTC
.,.,TRBV7-8,TRBJ2-1,CASSIGTINEQFF,TGTGCCAGCAGCATCGGGACCATCAATGAGCAGTTCTTC
many,TRBD2,TRBV5-1,TRBJ2-1,CASSLGLAGVNEQFF,TGCGCCAGCAGCCTGGGACTAGCGGGAGTCAATGAGCAGTTCTTC
.,.,TRBV4-3,TRBJ1-6,CASSQAAIWQGNSPLHF,TGCGCCAGCAGCCAAGCGGCTATCTGGCAGGGAAATTCACCCCTCCACTTT
.,.,TRBV6-1,TRBJ2-7,CASIAGQPYEQYF,TGTGCCAGCATTGCCGGACAGCCCTACGAGCAGTACTTC
few,.,TRBV29-1,TRBJ1-5,CSVGGQGNGQPQHF,TGCAGCGTTGGCGGCCAGGGGAACGGGCAGCCCCAGCATTTT
.,.,TRBV15,TRBJ2-1,CATSIPSSRQFF,TGTGCCACCAGCATCCCGTCGTCCCGTCAGTTCTTC
few,.,TRBV6-5,TRBJ1-4,CASSASFATNEKLFF,TGTGCCAGCAGTGCTTCATTTGCAACTAATGAAAAACTGTTTTTT
.,TRBD2,TRBV12-3/TRBV12-4,TRBJ2-1,CASSLALGGRDNEQFF,TGTGCCAGCAGTTTAGCCCTAGGTGGGAGGGACAATGAGCAGTTCTTC
once,TRBD1,TRBV24-1,TRBJ2-1,CATSWTGVHEQFF,TGTGCCACCAGTTGGACAGGGGTCCATGAGCAGTTCTTC
few,TRBD1,TRBV7-9,TRBJ2-7,CASSWDSKYF,TGTGCCAGCAGCTGGGACAGCAAGTACTTC
.,.,TRBV9,TRBJ2-2,CASSAPAEGTGELFF,TGTGCCAGCAGCGCACCCGCTGAAGGCACCGGGGAGCTGTTTTTT
.,TRBD2,TRBV12-3/TRBV12-4,TRBJ2-2,CASSSPLAGGGTGELFF,TGTGCCAGCAGTTCCCCCCTAGCGGGAGGCGGCACCGGGGAGCTGTTTTTT
.,TRBD2,TRBV12-3/TRBV12-4,TRBJ2-7,CASSIGTSGTFYEQYF,TGTGCCAGCAGTATCGGGACTAGCGGGACTTTCTACGAGCAGTACTTC
.,.,TRBV6-2/TRBV6-3,TRBJ2-2,CASQTTGELFF,TGTGCCAGCCAAACTACAGGGGAGCTGTTTTTT
few,.,TRBV20-1,TRBJ1-4,CSARVYGRNEKLFF,TGCAGTGCTAGAGTGTACGGTCGGAATGAAAAACTGTTTTTT
few,TRBD1,TRBV7-8,TRBJ1-4,CASSPRTGPNEKLFF,TGTGCCAGCAGCCCCCGGACAGGACCTAATGAAAAACTGTTTTTT
once,TRBD1,TRBV7-8,TRBJ2-5,CASSFGQALLQETQYF,TGTGCCAGCAGCTTCGGACAGGCCCTCCTCCAAGAGACCCAGTACTTC
few,.,TRBV6-2/TRBV6-3,TRBJ1-5,CASSRYLNQPQHF,TGTGCCAGCAGCCGGTATTTGAATCAGCCCCAGCATTTT
.,.,TRBV6-5,TRBJ2-1,CASSYSMDEQFF,TGTGCCAGCAGTTACTCCATGGATGAGCAGTTCTTC
few,.,TRBV6-2/TRBV6-3,TRBJ1-1,CASSSRPQAFF,TGTGCCAGCAGCTCCCGTCCCCAAGCTTTCTTT
.,TRBD1,TRBV29-1,TRBJ2-5,CSVETGGVETQYF,TGCAGCGTTGAAACAGGGGGCGTAGAGACCCAGTACTTC